This is a list of T cell receptor beta chains from one sample in a study of T cell responses to AZD1222 COVID-19 vaccine. The method was immunoSEQ multiplex PCR; TCRdb's version includes in-frame clones alone and lacks a portion of them. The sample lists tens of thousands of clones; 85% to 95% were seen once. The sequences come from peripheral blood, collected on day 0 of MenACWY control vaccination. These receptor sequences come from an adult in good health. Both conserved end residues are part of each CDR3. A D gene is named only where the DNA matches it firmly. Not every row has a clone size; where given, it reads once, few, many or a size class.

v_call: TRBV29-1
clone_size: -
d_call: -
j_call: TRBJ2-7
cdr3_nt: TGCAGCGTTGAAAACGGTAACGAGCAGTACTTC
cdr3_aa: CSVENGNEQYF

v_call: TRBV7-9
clone_size: -
d_call: -
j_call: TRBJ1-1
cdr3_nt: TGTGCCAGCAGCCCCAGGGAAACTGAAGCTTTCTTT
cdr3_aa: CASSPRETEAFF

v_call: TRBV3-1/TRBV3-2
clone_size: -
d_call: TRBD1
j_call: TRBJ2-1
cdr3_nt: TGTGCCAGCAGCCAAGAAGGGACAGATTACAATGAGCAGTTCTTC
cdr3_aa: CASSQEGTDYNEQFF

v_call: TRBV28
clone_size: -
d_call: -
j_call: TRBJ1-2
cdr3_nt: TGTGCCAGCAAGCCTGGGGACAACTATGGCTACACCTTC
cdr3_aa: CASKPGDNYGYTF

v_call: TRBV6-5
clone_size: -
d_call: -
j_call: TRBJ1-2
cdr3_nt: TGTGCCAGCATCGTATCGGTTGAGGCTGACTATGGCTACACCTTC
cdr3_aa: CASIVSVEADYGYTF

v_call: TRBV12-3/TRBV12-4
clone_size: -
d_call: -
j_call: TRBJ2-3
cdr3_nt: TGTGCCAGCAGTTTAAATCCCCCAGATACGCAGTATTTT
cdr3_aa: CASSLNPPDTQYF

v_call: TRBV7-8
clone_size: -
d_call: TRBD2
j_call: TRBJ2-1
cdr3_nt: TGTGCCAGCAGCTGGGGGGGAAGCGGGAGCCTTAATGAGCAGTTCTTC
cdr3_aa: CASSWGGSGSLNEQFF

v_call: TRBV6-5
clone_size: -
d_call: -
j_call: TRBJ1-1
cdr3_nt: TGTGCCAGCACATGGGGGGCTGACACTGAAGCTTTCTTT
cdr3_aa: CASTWGADTEAFF

v_call: TRBV29-1
clone_size: -
d_call: -
j_call: TRBJ1-4
cdr3_nt: TGCAGCGCCACCCCGGTCCCCAGAAGTAATGAAAAACTGTTTTTT
cdr3_aa: CSATPVPRSNEKLFF

v_call: TRBV30
clone_size: -
d_call: -
j_call: TRBJ2-7
cdr3_nt: TGTGCCTGGAATCGCGAGGGCGAGCAGTACTTC
cdr3_aa: CAWNREGEQYF

v_call: TRBV29-1
clone_size: -
d_call: -
j_call: TRBJ2-1
cdr3_nt: TGCAGCGTTGCTCCAGCCCATCAGCCAAACTACAATGAGCAGTTCTTC
cdr3_aa: CSVAPAHQPNYNEQFF

v_call: TRBV4-2
clone_size: -
d_call: -
j_call: TRBJ1-1
cdr3_nt: TGTGCCAGCAGCCAATATTCACAGGGAATTTCTGAAGCTTTCTTT
cdr3_aa: CASSQYSQGISEAFF

v_call: TRBV19
clone_size: few
d_call: -
j_call: TRBJ1-3
cdr3_nt: TGTGCCAGTACCATGACCGGAAACACCATATATTTT
cdr3_aa: CASTMTGNTIYF

v_call: TRBV11-2
clone_size: -
d_call: -
j_call: TRBJ1-3
cdr3_nt: TGTGCCAGCAGCTCCCCGCGGCGCTCTGGAAACACCATATATTTT
cdr3_aa: CASSSPRRSGNTIYF

v_call: TRBV7-8
clone_size: -
d_call: -
j_call: TRBJ2-1
cdr3_nt: TGTGCCAGCAGCACGACAGTTTCTCCTAGGGAGCAGTTCTTC
cdr3_aa: CASSTTVSPREQFF

v_call: TRBV6-6
clone_size: -
d_call: -
j_call: TRBJ1-5
cdr3_nt: TGTGCCAGCAGTCGATCGGGGGGCCAGCCCCAGCATTTT
cdr3_aa: CASSRSGGQPQHF